The T cell receptor beta chain under discussion was sequenced for a study of shared clonotypes between healthy human individuals. V gave up 3 bases and J gave up 2 bases, with 17 bases separating them. CDR1 and CDR2 (germline): SGHRS, YFSETQ. The CDR3 consists of 16 residues. Assay: immunoSEQ multiplex PCR; the TCRdb copy retains only in-frame clones and omits some. The sample lists under 2.5 million clones, roughly 90% seen once, with about 0.41% in the top ten. The J gene is TRBJ2-5, the V gene TRBV5-1, with D perhaps matching TRBD2 (6 bases). The receptor was derived from a man aged 18 to 30 in good health. Some clones in this sample may be carry-over from other donors' samples. Material for sequencing was naive CD4+ T cells from PBMCs. Subset described: CD45RA+ positively selected. CDR3 residues: CASSSSAASAQETQYF. The CDR3 region has the DNA TGCGCCAGCAGCTCCTCAGCCGCTAGCGCTCAAGAGACCCAGTACTTC.